This section outlines one T cell receptor beta chain sequence together with its context. Its antigen is unidentified. The primer mix had 60 Vbeta and 13 Jbeta primers. Sequenced by immunoSEQ multiplex PCR; TCRdb stores in-frame clones only, minus some. The data contain approximately 170,000 clones, 75% to 90% of them singletons. The data derive from a study of cytomegalovirus exposure and HLA in healthy donors. In the study overall: HLA-typed donors were the source of 80 million to 90 million unique TCRs, which an early data release held. Whole-study results and caveats: Per published accounts, TCR beta sequences correctly predicted the HLA-A and HLA-B alleles of most subjects. After further analysis at a later stage, 16,951 TCR beta sequences were associated with HLA alleles at 0.05 false discovery rate. Among TCR sequences, most were rare, though some public TCRs appeared in many donors.

The germline V gene has CDR1 MNHNS and CDR2 SASEGT. Trimming stripped 2 bases from V and 4 bases from J, with 8 bases between. This CDR3 is 13 amino acids long. The chain carries TRBV6-1 and TRBJ1-2; no reliable D call. Sequencing was carried out using PBMCs. The source is a boy between 2 and 10 years old in good health and CMV-seronegative. This chain's CDR3 is CASSEQRSYGYTF. CDR3 in DNA: TGTGCCAGCAGTGAACAACGGTCCTATGGCTACACCTTC.